This is a list of T cell receptor beta chains from one sample in a study of blood T cell repertoires in COVID-19. Profiled with immunoSEQ multiplex PCR; TCRdb holds only in-frame clones, not every one. Here the sample spans 300,000 or so clones, approximately 87% being singletons. Sequencing was done on a sample of peripheral blood. These receptors were obtained from a woman aged 40 to 50 who had recovered from COVID-19. Both conserved end residues are part of each CDR3. Each record gives: clone size, J gene, D gene, V gene, CDR3 protein, CDR3 DNA. A D gene is named only where the DNA matches it firmly. Clone size is given for some rows only: seen once, a few or many times, or a class if the clone is expanded.

clone_size: NA
j_call: TRBJ2-2
d_call: TRBD2
v_call: TRBV7-9
cdr3_aa: CASSPGLAGGSNTGELFF
cdr3_nt: TGTGCCAGCAGCCCGGGACTAGCGGGGGGCTCGAACACCGGGGAGCTGTTTTTT

clone_size: NA
j_call: TRBJ2-7
d_call: NA
v_call: TRBV29-1
cdr3_aa: CSVREGASYEQYF
cdr3_nt: TGCAGCGTTCGGGAGGGGGCCTCCTACGAGCAGTACTTC

clone_size: NA
j_call: TRBJ1-6
d_call: TRBD1
v_call: TRBV28
cdr3_aa: CASSLAPTGEVSPLHF
cdr3_nt: TGTGCCAGCAGTTTAGCCCCGACAGGGGAGGTTTCACCCCTCCACTTT

clone_size: NA
j_call: TRBJ2-7
d_call: TRBD1
v_call: TRBV3-1/TRBV3-2
cdr3_aa: CASSHSPGQGAREQYF
cdr3_nt: TGTGCCAGCAGCCACTCGCCGGGACAGGGGGCGCGGGAGCAGTACTTC

clone_size: NA
j_call: TRBJ2-1
d_call: TRBD1
v_call: TRBV5-4
cdr3_aa: CASSFGQDNEQFF
cdr3_nt: TGTGCCAGCAGCTTCGGACAGGACAATGAGCAGTTCTTC

clone_size: NA
j_call: TRBJ1-1
d_call: NA
v_call: TRBV7-9
cdr3_aa: CASSGHREWRTEAFF
cdr3_nt: TGTGCCAGCAGCGGTCACAGGGAATGGCGGACTGAAGCTTTCTTT

clone_size: NA
j_call: TRBJ1-1
d_call: NA
v_call: TRBV2
cdr3_aa: CASPRAPVTGTEAFF
cdr3_nt: TGTGCCAGTCCTCGCGCACCCGTTACGGGCACTGAAGCTTTCTTT

clone_size: NA
j_call: TRBJ1-2
d_call: NA
v_call: TRBV4-3
cdr3_aa: CASSQGLSNYGYTF
cdr3_nt: TGCGCCAGCAGCCAAGGCCTCAGTAACTATGGCTACACCTTC

clone_size: NA
j_call: TRBJ2-1
d_call: NA
v_call: TRBV5-4
cdr3_aa: CASSLGGAGSYNEQFF
cdr3_nt: TGTGCCAGCAGCTTGGGTGGGGCAGGCTCCTACAATGAGCAGTTCTTC

clone_size: NA
j_call: TRBJ2-5
d_call: TRBD2
v_call: TRBV27
cdr3_aa: CASTTGGSQETQYF
cdr3_nt: TGTGCCAGCACTACCGGGGGGTCTCAAGAGACCCAGTACTTC

clone_size: NA
j_call: TRBJ2-5
d_call: NA
v_call: TRBV5-1
cdr3_aa: CASSLALETQYF
cdr3_nt: TGCGCCAGCAGCTTGGCCCTGGAGACCCAGTACTTC

clone_size: NA
j_call: TRBJ2-7
d_call: NA
v_call: TRBV4-1
cdr3_aa: CASSQVSRGDSEQYF
cdr3_nt: TGCGCCAGCAGCCAAGTGTCCAGGGGCGACTCCGAGCAGTACTTC

clone_size: NA
j_call: TRBJ1-5
d_call: NA
v_call: TRBV15
cdr3_aa: CATSRGGYQPQHF
cdr3_nt: TGTGCCACCAGCAGAGGAGGGTATCAGCCCCAGCATTTT

clone_size: few
j_call: TRBJ1-2
d_call: TRBD1
v_call: TRBV11-1
cdr3_aa: CASSVGQGYGYTF
cdr3_nt: TGTGCCAGCAGCGTAGGACAGGGTTATGGCTACACCTTC

clone_size: NA
j_call: TRBJ1-5
d_call: NA
v_call: TRBV18
cdr3_aa: CASSPPTNNQPQHF
cdr3_nt: TGTGCCAGCTCACCACCGACAAACAATCAGCCCCAGCATTTT

clone_size: once
j_call: TRBJ1-3
d_call: TRBD1
v_call: TRBV19
cdr3_aa: CASIRTGGGNTIYF
cdr3_nt: TGTGCCAGTATTCGGACAGGGGGTGGAAACACCATATATTTT

clone_size: NA
j_call: TRBJ1-4
d_call: NA
v_call: TRBV5-1
cdr3_aa: CASSLAPQGVPTNEKLFF
cdr3_nt: TGCGCCAGCAGCTTGGCCCCGCAGGGTGTTCCAACTAATGAAAAACTGTTTTTT

clone_size: many
j_call: TRBJ2-5
d_call: TRBD2
v_call: TRBV4-2
cdr3_aa: CASSRKVGGGLQETQYF
cdr3_nt: TGTGCCAGCAGCCGGAAGGTGGGCGGGGGGCTACAAGAGACCCAGTACTTC

clone_size: NA
j_call: TRBJ2-3
d_call: TRBD2
v_call: TRBV4-3
cdr3_aa: CASSQLWGGETDTQYF
cdr3_nt: TGCGCCAGCAGCCAACTCTGGGGAGGGGAGACAGATACGCAGTATTTT

clone_size: NA
j_call: TRBJ2-7
d_call: TRBD1
v_call: TRBV7-7
cdr3_aa: CASSLGQGLYYEQYF
cdr3_nt: TGTGCTAGCAGCTTAGGACAGGGGCTATACTACGAGCAGTACTTC

clone_size: NA
j_call: TRBJ2-3
d_call: TRBD2
v_call: TRBV6-5
cdr3_aa: CASSYSRAGGDTQYF
cdr3_nt: TGTGCCAGCAGTTACTCGCGGGCGGGAGGTGATACGCAGTATTTT

clone_size: NA
j_call: TRBJ1-1
d_call: NA
v_call: TRBV15
cdr3_aa: CATSVGRGEAFF
cdr3_nt: TGTGCCACCAGCGTCGGACGGGGTGAAGCTTTCTTT

clone_size: NA
j_call: TRBJ1-5
d_call: NA
v_call: TRBV6-2/TRBV6-3
cdr3_aa: CASSFTGLSAQHF
cdr3_nt: TGTGCCAGCAGTTTCACTGGGCTATCGGCCCAGCATTTT

clone_size: NA
j_call: TRBJ1-1
d_call: NA
v_call: TRBV5-3
cdr3_aa: CARSLDNRPAFF
cdr3_nt: TGTGCCAGAAGCCTGGACAACAGGCCAGCTTTCTTT

clone_size: few
j_call: TRBJ1-3
d_call: TRBD1
v_call: TRBV3-1/TRBV3-2
cdr3_aa: CASSPPLGQGAPEDF
cdr3_nt: TGTGCCAGCAGCCCTCCTTTGGGACAGGGGGCCCCTGAGGATTTT

clone_size: few
j_call: TRBJ1-6
d_call: NA
v_call: TRBV3-1/TRBV3-2
cdr3_aa: CASSLDSLGSPLHF
cdr3_nt: TGTGCCAGCAGCTTAGACAGTCTAGGGTCACCCCTCCACTTT

clone_size: NA
j_call: TRBJ2-7
d_call: NA
v_call: TRBV9
cdr3_aa: CASSVAGVHDEQYF
cdr3_nt: TGTGCCAGCAGCGTAGCGGGGGTTCACGACGAGCAGTACTTC

clone_size: NA
j_call: TRBJ2-5
d_call: TRBD2
v_call: TRBV11-2
cdr3_aa: CASSFYPISGGAPGETQYF
cdr3_nt: TGTGCCAGCAGCTTCTACCCAATTAGCGGGGGGGCCCCCGGGGAGACCCAGTACTTC

clone_size: once
j_call: TRBJ2-1
d_call: NA
v_call: TRBV6-6
cdr3_aa: CASSYRGAGSSVEQFF
cdr3_nt: TGTGCCAGCAGCTACCGGGGGGCGGGGTCCTCCGTTGAGCAGTTCTTC

clone_size: NA
j_call: TRBJ2-1
d_call: TRBD2
v_call: TRBV5-1
cdr3_aa: CASSLASGSGAYNEQFF
cdr3_nt: TGCGCCAGCAGCTTGGCCTCGGGCAGCGGGGCCTACAATGAGCAGTTCTTC

clone_size: NA
j_call: TRBJ2-3
d_call: TRBD2
v_call: TRBV5-5
cdr3_aa: CASTSGGTSTDTQYF
cdr3_nt: TGTGCCAGCACCTCGGGAGGGACTAGCACAGATACGCAGTATTTT

clone_size: NA
j_call: TRBJ2-5
d_call: TRBD2
v_call: TRBV3-1/TRBV3-2
cdr3_aa: CASSHRTSPETQYF
cdr3_nt: TGTGCCAGCAGCCACCGGACTAGCCCCGAGACCCAGTACTTC

clone_size: NA
j_call: TRBJ2-1
d_call: TRBD1
v_call: TRBV11-2
cdr3_aa: CATSGQGIGDEQFF
cdr3_nt: TGTGCCACCTCCGGACAGGGGATCGGGGATGAGCAGTTCTTC

clone_size: NA
j_call: TRBJ1-1
d_call: NA
v_call: TRBV9
cdr3_aa: CASSRTAANTEAFF
cdr3_nt: TGTGCCAGCAGCCGGACAGCTGCGAACACTGAAGCTTTCTTT

clone_size: NA
j_call: TRBJ1-6
d_call: NA
v_call: TRBV5-1
cdr3_aa: CASSLVPSGSYNSPLHF
cdr3_nt: TGCGCCAGCAGCTTGGTTCCGTCCGGCTCCTATAATTCACCCCTCCACTTT

clone_size: NA
j_call: TRBJ1-3
d_call: NA
v_call: TRBV7-3
cdr3_aa: CASSLAPPGTGNTIYF
cdr3_nt: TGTGCCAGCAGCTTAGCCCCCCCAGGGACTGGAAACACCATATATTTT

clone_size: NA
j_call: TRBJ2-2
d_call: TRBD2
v_call: TRBV10-3
cdr3_aa: CATVGGARAGELFF
cdr3_nt: TGTGCCACCGTGGGAGGGGCCCGGGCCGGGGAGCTGTTTTTT